This T cell receptor beta chain was recovered during a study of sequential checkpoint blockade in melanoma. Whole-study context: Patients were randomized 1:1 to nivolumab-then-ipilimumab or ipilimumab-then-nivolumab first-line.

Sample treatment: randomized to nivolumab then ipilimumab (arm A) or the reverse (arm B). The CDR3 totals 14 residues. CDR1 is ENHRY, CDR2 SYGVKD, per germline. V was trimmed by 4 bases and J by 0 bases, leaving 9 bases between them. Using immunoSEQ multiplex PCR, the repertoire was profiled, and TCRdb retains in-frame clones only, with some absent. This table has fewer than 15,000 clones, less than 70% appearing once. The sequence was obtained from a human donor with melanoma. Sequencing was performed on CD8+ T cells sorted from blood (inferred from file names), taken from a patient given nivolumab and ipilimumab in sequence. The chain joins TRBV10-3 to TRBJ1-1; D not resolved. CDR3 sequence: CAISVGGMNTEAFF. In DNA, the CDR3 is TGTGCCATCAGTGTTGGAGGGATGAACACTGAAGCTTTCTTT.